Listed here are 20 T cell receptor beta chains from one sample, sequenced in a study of cytomegalovirus exposure and HLA in healthy donors. The PCR used 60 Vbeta and 13 Jbeta primers. Only in-frame clones appear in the TCRdb table, and some are missing; sequencing was by immunoSEQ multiplex PCR. Of approximately 170,000 clones in the sample, over 60% were seen once. What was sequenced was PBMCs. The receptors stem from a woman aged 50 to 60 in good health and CMV-seronegative.

This clone was seen more than once but under ten times. The chain couples TRBV27 to TRBJ2-5; possibly TRBD1 for D (5 bases). Trimming removed 4 bases at V and 5 bases at J, with 11 bases between. The V gene's germline CDR1 is MNHEY and CDR2 SMNVEV (reference sequence). This CDR3 spans 13 amino acids. The CDR3 DNA sequence: TGTGCCAGCAGTTCAGGGTACGTGGAGACCCAGTACTTC. It yields the protein CASSSGYVETQYF.

This clone is a singleton in its sample. The rearrangement joins TRBV5-6 to TRBJ2-3; 14 positions agree with TRBD2. Germline CDR1 SGHDT, CDR2 YYEEEE. CDR3 length equals 13 residues. Trimming at V came to 7 bases and at J to 10 bases, leaving 5 bases not matched to a gene. This CDR3 is CASGLAGGHPQYF. DNA of the CDR3: TGTGCCAGCGGACTAGCGGGAGGTCACCCGCAGTATTTT.

V is TRBV5-1 and J is TRBJ2-7; the match to TRBD2 covers 7 bases. V lost 7 bases to trimming and J lost 2 bases; unmatched junction nucleotides: 9. This CDR3 has 14 residues. The germline V gene encodes CDR1 SGHRS and CDR2 YFSETQ. The CDR3: CASESGEGPYEQYF. DNA of the CDR3: TGCGCCAGCGAGAGTGGGGAGGGCCCCTACGAGCAGTACTTC. Supplemented by reference TRBV5-1 and TRBJ2-7, the full variable domain reads KAGVTQTPRYLIKTRGQQVTLSCSPISGHRSVSWYQQTPGQGLQFLFEYFSETQRNKGNFPGRFSGRQFSNSRSEMNVSTLELGDSALYLCASESGEGPYEQYFGPGTRLTVT.

V and J are TRBV6-4 and TRBJ2-1; tentative D call: TRBD2 (7 bases). The length of the CDR3 is 16 residues. Germline CDR1 and CDR2: MRHNA and SNTAGT. The ends were cut back, 6 bases at V and 1 base at J, with 16 bases in the middle. Here the CDR3 DNA reads TGTGCCAGCAGCGGAGTGGGAGGGACATCCTACAATGAGCAGTTCTTC. Its translation is CASSGVGGTSYNEQFF.

The chain employs TRBV5-8 and TRBJ1-3; TRBD1 is a possible D gene (6 bases). The CDR3 loop spans 16 amino acids. The V end lost 6 bases, the J end lost 0 bases, and 16 bases lay between the germline ends. CDR1 and CDR2 from the germline V gene are SGHTS and YDEGEE. Here the CDR3 DNA reads TGTGCCAGCACCCGGCGGGGGGCCGTCTCTGGAAACACCATATATTTT. Protein: CASTRRGAVSGNTIYF.

The chain couples TRBV6-1 to TRBJ1-5; D gene ambiguous. With 5 bases removed from V and 3 bases from J, the gap between germline ends came to 11 bases. The germline CDR1 and CDR2 sequences are MNHNS and SASEGT. This CDR3 is built from 14 residues. The CDR3 DNA follows: TGTGCCAGCAGTACCCAGAAAGACAATCAGCCCCAGCATTTT. Translated, it gives CASSTQKDNQPQHF.

V usage is TRBV2 and J usage is TRBJ1-1, with TRBD1 matching 9 bases. The CDR3 is made up of 15 amino acids. Germline CDR1 and CDR2: SNHLY and FYNNEI. Trimming took 1 base from V and 5 from J; bases not matched to a gene: 5. The CDR3 is CASSEDRGRGTEAFF. The CDR3 DNA sequence: TGTGCCAGCAGTGAAGACAGGGGGCGCGGGACTGAAGCTTTCTTT.

The chain employs TRBV29-1 and TRBJ2-1; no firm D call. V was shortened by 3 bases and J by 4 bases, with 10 bases between the two germline ends. CDR1 is SQVTM, CDR2 ANQGSEA, per germline. The CDR3 totals 13 residues. This CDR3 is CSVDLILYNEQFF. DNA for the CDR3: TGCAGCGTTGACCTAATTCTTTACAATGAGCAGTTCTTC.

The rearrangement links TRBV6-5 to TRBJ1-5, with TRBD1 matching 8 bases. The CDR3 is 15 amino acids. With V trimmed by 4 bases and J by 1 base, 3 bases remained unmatched. Germline V gene data show CDR1 as MNHEY and CDR2 as SVGAGI. CDR3 amino acids: CASSSAGGSNQPQHF. In DNA, the CDR3 is TGTGCCAGCAGTTCGGCAGGGGGCAGCAATCAGCCCCAGCATTTT.

CDR3 amino acids: CASSESGGAYNEQFF. In DNA, the CDR3 is TGCGCCAGCAGTGAGTCGGGAGGGGCCTACAATGAGCAGTTCTTC. The V gene is TRBV10-2, the J gene TRBJ2-1; TRBD2 agrees at 7 bases. The germline CDR1 and CDR2 sequences are WSHSY and SAAADI. V dropped 0 bases and J dropped 2; count of bases not matched to a gene: 1. There are 15 residues in the CDR3.

J is TRBJ1-5 and V is TRBV28; TRBD1 aligns across 8 bases. CDR3 length equals 15 residues. The J segment lost 7 bases and the V segment lost 4 bases, leaving 9 bases of the junction unmatched. Per the germline V gene, CDR1 is MDHEN and CDR2 is SYDVKM. For the CDR3, the DNA is TGTGCCAGCAGTTCTTTGGACAGGGAGCGCCAGCCCCAGCATTTT. The encoded protein is CASSSLDRERQPQHF.

The CDR3 bases are TGTGCCAGCAGCTCCGACACCTTCTCCTACGAGCAGTACTTC. Residues: CASSSDTFSYEQYF. This chain joins TRBV7-6 and TRBJ2-5; D is unclear. Judging by the DNA end, TRBJ2-7 fits better; the J call may be wrong. The V gene's germline CDR1 is SGHVS and CDR2 FNYEAQ. The CDR3 sequence is 14 residues long.

The chain joins TRBV7-2 to TRBJ2-5; no clear D gene. Germline V gene data show CDR1 as SGHTA and CDR2 as FQGNSA. V was trimmed by 5 bases and J by 5 bases, leaving 9 bases between them. This CDR3 has 12 residues. CDR3 loop: CASSPQWETQYF. The CDR3 DNA is TGTGCCAGCAGCCCTCAGTGGGAGACCCAGTACTTC.

This chain uses TRBV27 with TRBJ2-7; 10 bases fit TRBD1. The CDR3 has 17 amino acids. The V gene's germline CDR1 is MNHEY and CDR2 SMNVEV (reference sequence). After removal of 1 base from V and 5 bases from J, the junction contained 11 bases not matched to a gene. The CDR3 reads CASSLFGGGTGVDEQYF. CDR3 DNA: TGTGCCAGCAGTTTATTCGGTGGCGGGACAGGGGTTGACGAGCAGTACTTC.

This chain uses TRBV6-4 with TRBJ2-1; 9 nucleotides match TRBD2. V was clipped by 2 bases and J by 8 bases; unmatched bases: 4. CDR1 is MRHNA, CDR2 SNTAGT, per germline. There are 14 residues in the CDR3. CDR3 bases: TGTGCCAGCAGTGACGGGCGGGAGGGAGATGAGCAGTTCTTC. Translated, it gives CASSDGREGDEQFF.

The chain uses TRBV27 and TRBJ1-1; a possible D gene is TRBD1 (6 bases). V was shortened by 5 bases and J by 1 base, with 14 bases between the two germline ends. The CDR3 is made up of 15 amino acids. Looked up from germline, CDR1 is MNHEY and CDR2 is SMNVEV (reference sequence). CDR3 sequence (DNA): TGTGCCAGCAGTCCACGGACAGAGAAGAACACTGAAGCTTTCTTT. It is translated as CASSPRTEKNTEAFF.

The gene calls are TRBV4-3 and TRBJ2-5, with D possibly being TRBD2 (5 bases). Germline V lookup: CDR1 LGHNA, CDR2 YSLEER. The CDR3 extends over 14 amino acids. V was cut by 5 bases and J by 7 bases, with 17 bases left in between. CDR3 protein: CASSSTWVGGTQYF. Written as DNA, the CDR3 is TGCGCCAGCAGCAGTACCTGGGTCGGAGGGACCCAGTACTTC.

The chain employs TRBV7-2 and TRBJ1-4, with D uncertain. In germline, CDR1 is SGHTA, CDR2 FQGNSA. The CDR3 has 15 residues. The germline V and J ends were trimmed by 5 bases and 0 bases, with 10 bases remaining between them. In DNA, the CDR3 is TGTGCCAGCAGCCCAGAGGGCGCAACTAATGAAAAACTGTTTTTT. This translates into CASSPEGATNEKLFF.

The chain employs TRBV29-1 and TRBJ1-1, with D perhaps matching TRBD1 (5 bases). The CDR3 is 10 residues long. V gave up 7 bases and J gave up 3 bases, with 6 bases separating them. Germline CDR1 is SQVTM and CDR2 is ANQGSEA. The CDR3 loop is CSGGDTEAFF. DNA of the CDR3: TGCAGCGGGGGGGACACTGAAGCTTTCTTT. The whole variable domain, filled in from reference TRBV29-1 and TRBJ1-1, reads SAVISQKPSRDICQRGTSLTIQCQVDSQVTMMFWYRQQPGQSLTLIATANQGSEATYESGFVIDKFPISRPNLTFSTLTVSNMSPEDSSIYLCSGGDTEAFFGQGTRLTVV.

The V gene is TRBV19, the J gene TRBJ2-5; D might be TRBD1 (5 bases). V was pared by 5 bases and J by 5 bases, with 15 bases between. CDR1 and CDR2 (germline): LNHDA, SQIVND (reference sequence). The CDR3 totals 14 residues. The DNA of the CDR3 is TGTGCCAGTAGTCGAAGGGGCAATAGGGAGACCCAGTACTTC. This translates into CASSRRGNRETQYF. The full variable domain, with the rest looked up from reference TRBV19 and TRBJ2-5, is DGGITQSPKYLFRKEGQNVTLSCEQNLNHDAMYWYRQDPGQGLRLIYYSQIVNDFQKGDIAEGYSVSREKKESFPLTVTSAQKNPTAFYLCASSRRGNRETQYFGPGTRLLVL.